Shown below are 23 T cell receptor beta chains from a single sample sequenced in a study of blood T cells in healthy people across ages. Through a sample-barcoded 5' primer and a J-beta primer mix, a second PCR was run for roughly 7 to 12 cycles. One entry per CDR3 protein, called by TCRdb with MiXCR from the 5' RACE reads. Of a few hundred thousand distinct CDR3 sequences listed, roughly a quarter are singletons. Material: blood. The receptor set was obtained from a woman aged 65 to 85 in good health.

The chain carries TRBV7-2 and TRBJ2-1; possibly TRBD2 for D (7 bases). This CDR3 region has 16 residues. Trimming removed 4 bases from V and 5 bases from J, with 18 bases in between. Germline values: CDR1 SGHTA, CDR2 FQGNSA. CDR3 sequence: CASSSVGGGANNEQFF. In DNA form, the CDR3 reads TGTGCCAGCAGCTCAGTAGGCGGGGGCGCCAACAATGAGCAGTTCTTC.

The CDR3 DNA sequence: TGTGCCACCCACGGCAACACAGATACGCAGTATTTT. Protein product: CATHGNTDTQYF. The chain combines TRBV12-3 or TRBV12-4 with TRBJ2-3; no clear D. Trimming pared 10 bases from V and 2 bases from J, leaving 10 bases between. The CDR3 contains 12 residues.

This clonotype was seen more than once but under ten times. V and J are TRBV21-1 and TRBJ2-7; the table assigns TRBD1, which was not confirmed against the DNA. TRBV21-1 is flagged as a pseudogene. The CDR3 has 15 amino acids. The CDR3 region is CASSKTGATPYEQYF. CDR3 coding DNA: TGTGCCAGCAGCAAAACAGGGGCGACCCCTTACGAGCAGTACTTC.

This clonotype was picked up a small number of times. This rearrangement joins TRBV29-1 to TRBJ1-2; perhaps TRBD1 as D (5 bases). Deletions cut 7 bases from V and 2 bases from J, with 11 bases between. The V gene's germline CDR1 is SQVTM and CDR2 ANQGSEA. The CDR3 is made up of 12 amino acids. The CDR3 nucleotides read TGCAGCGGGGGTAAGGGGAACTATGGCTACACCTTC. Translating it yields CSGGKGNYGYTF.

The chain carries TRBV30 and TRBJ2-3; D gene unclear. This CDR3 region has 12 residues. Trimming shortened V by 3 bases and J by 2 bases, and 6 bases separated the two germline ends. The germline V gene has CDR1 GTSNPN and CDR2 SVGIG (reference sequence). The CDR3 bases are TGTGCCTGGAGCCCCCACACAGATACGCAGTATTTT. Encoded protein: CAWSPHTDTQYF.

This clonotype was counted at least ten times. The chain combines TRBV7-9 with TRBJ1-6; D remains ambiguous. The germline gives CDR1 SEHNR, CDR2 FQNEAQ (reference sequence). Trimming stripped 1 base from V and 9 bases from J, with 13 bases between. CDR3 length: 15 amino acids. DNA for the CDR3: TGTGCCAGCAGCTTAGAGGGCCAAGCAATTTCACCCCTCCACTTT. It is translated as CASSLEGQAISPLHF.

Of note for this clonotype: At one of its ends the junction is not consistent with the germline gene, which may arise from a read error. This chain joins TRBV7-2 and TRBJ1-2; D perhaps matches TRBD1 (6 bases). In germline, CDR1 is SGHTA, CDR2 FQGNSA. This CDR3 spans 14 amino acids. The CDR3 bases are TGTGCCAGCAGCCCCGGGACAAGCAACTATGGCTGCACCTTC. This gives the protein CASSPGTSNYGCTF.

The V call is TRBV7-2, the J call TRBJ2-1; 8 bases fit TRBD2. The germline V gene encodes CDR1 SGHTA and CDR2 FQGNSA. The CDR3 spans 15 residues. The J segment lost 5 bases and the V segment lost 1 base, leaving 4 bases of the junction unmatched. The chain's CDR3 is CASSLGGAGDNEQFF. Here the CDR3 DNA reads TGTGCCAGCAGCTTAGGGGGAGCGGGGGACAATGAGCAGTTCTTC.

In this sample, this clonotype turned up once. V usage is TRBV3-1 and J usage is TRBJ1-1; D remains ambiguous. The V gene lost 4 bases and the J gene lost 3 bases, with 15 bases spanning the gap. The germline CDR1 and CDR2 sequences are LGHDT and YNNKEL (reference sequence). This CDR3 contains 15 residues. The CDR3 here is CASSPTTAWDTEAFF. The CDR3 DNA reads TGTGCCAGCAGCCCTACGACGGCATGGGACACTGAAGCTTTCTTT.

This clonotype was seen more than once but under ten times. J is TRBJ2-5 and V is TRBV20-1; no reliable D call. CDR3 length: 14 amino acids. Germline V gives CDR1 DFQATT, CDR2 SNEGSKA (reference sequence). Trimming removed 2 bases at V and 2 bases at J, with 12 bases between. CDR3 sequence: CSARSRAGQETQYF. The CDR3 region has the DNA TGCAGTGCTAGATCTAGAGCTGGGCAAGAGACCCAGTACTTC.

The CDR3 bases are TGTGCCAGCACCCTGGTTCGGGAGTCACGGGAAGCTTTCTTT. As protein: CASTLVRESREAFF. This chain links TRBV2 with TRBJ1-1; D unresolved. CDR1 is SNHLY and CDR2 is FYNNEI in the germline V gene. The V end was cut by 7 bases, the J end by 8 bases, with 20 bases between. This CDR3 region has 14 residues.

This clonotype was seen ten or more times. The DNA for the CDR3 is TGTGCCAGCAGCCGCGACACAGATACGCAGTATTTT. Residues: CASSRDTDTQYF. The genes are TRBV7-9 and TRBJ2-3; no clear D gene. The CDR3 sequence is 12 residues long. The V and J ends lost 5 bases and 2 bases respectively, with 5 bases between them. In germline, CDR1 is SEHNR, CDR2 FQNEAQ (reference sequence).

This chain joins TRBV9 and TRBJ2-5; D ambiguous. In germline, CDR1 is SGDLS, CDR2 YYNGEE. The CDR3 extends over 15 amino acids. Trimming pared 0 bases from V and 5 bases from J, leaving 14 bases between. DNA of the CDR3: TGTGCCAGCAGCGTAGGAGGCCTCGGTGGCGAGACCCAGTACTTC. This encodes CASSVGGLGGETQYF.

This clonotype was counted many times. The CDR3 DNA reads TGCGCCAGCAGCTTGGAAGGACGTGAAGATACGCAGTATTTT. The encoded protein is CASSLEGREDTQYF. The rearrangement joins TRBV5-1 to TRBJ2-3, with D unresolved. Trimming removed 0 bases from V and 5 bases from J, with 10 bases in between. CDR1 SGHRS and CDR2 YFSETQ come from the germline V gene. The CDR3 spans 14 residues. The whole variable domain, filled in from reference TRBV5-1 and TRBJ2-3, reads KAGVTQTPRYLIKTRGQQVTLSCSPISGHRSVSWYQQTPGQGLQFLFEYFSETQRNKGNFPGRFSGRQFSNSRSEMNVSTLELGDSALYLCASSLEGREDTQYFGPGTRLTVL.

V gene TRBV12-5 combines with J gene TRBJ1-3; a possible D gene is TRBD1 (5 bases). This CDR3 region has 15 residues. The V end was cut by 3 bases, the J end by 0 bases, with 9 bases between. From germline, CDR1 is LGHNT and CDR2 FRNRAP. The CDR3 loop reads CASGLGTFSGNTIYF. In DNA form, the CDR3 reads TGTGCTAGTGGTTTAGGGACTTTCTCTGGAAACACCATATATTTT.

There are a few counts of this clonotype. The chain combines TRBV20-1 with TRBJ1-5, with TRBD1 identical over 8 bases. There are 12 residues in the CDR3. With V trimmed by 5 bases and J by 4 bases, 1 base remained unmatched. CDR1 DFQATT and CDR2 SNEGSKA come from the germline V gene (reference sequence). CDR3 amino acids: CSAGQGNQPQHF. DNA of the CDR3: TGCAGTGCTGGACAGGGTAATCAGCCCCAGCATTTT.

V gene TRBV6-2 or TRBV6-3 combines with J gene TRBJ1-1; D gene unclear. Trimming shortened V by 7 bases and J by 0 bases, and 15 bases separated the two germline ends. CDR1 MNHEY and CDR2 SVGEGT come from the germline V gene. This CDR3 is 15 amino acids long. The CDR3 region is CASILRGGLNTEAFF. The CDR3 nucleotides read TGTGCCAGCATCCTGAGAGGAGGACTGAACACTGAAGCTTTCTTT.

This clonotype was counted a few times. CDR3 sequence reads: CASTRGPGMASSTNEKLFF. CDR3 in DNA: TGTGCCAGCACCAGAGGCCCCGGCATGGCGAGTTCAACTAATGAAAAACTGTTTTTT. The chain is built from TRBV9 and TRBJ1-4; D gene ambiguous. The germline gives CDR1 SGDLS, CDR2 YYNGEE. The CDR3 covers 19 residues. With 6 bases removed from V and 0 bases from J, the gap between germline ends came to 24 bases.

The CDR3 DNA reads TGCAGTGCTAGAGTCGGGACTAGCGGGGGCCGGTACAATGAGCAGTTCTTC. The encoded protein is CSARVGTSGGRYNEQFF. The chain couples TRBV20-1 to TRBJ2-1; 14 positions match TRBD2. CDR3 length: 17 residues. V shed 1 base and J 4 bases; nucleotides not matched to a gene: 6. Germline V CDR1 and CDR2: DFQATT, SNEGSKA (reference sequence).

This clonotype turned up a few times. The chain recombines TRBV20-1 with TRBJ2-5; 8 bases align to TRBD2. V gave up 0 bases and J gave up 2 bases; unmatched junction bases: 5. The CDR3 spans 15 residues. Germline CDR1 is DFQATT and CDR2 is SNEGSKA (reference sequence). CDR3 residues: CSARDPAGVQETQYF. In DNA form, the CDR3 reads TGCAGTGCTAGAGATCCAGCGGGGGTTCAAGAGACCCAGTACTTC.

The chain recombines TRBV7-3 with TRBJ2-3; 9 bases fit TRBD2. This CDR3 is built from 16 residues. J lost 4 bases, V lost 2 bases, and 7 bases had no gene match. In germline, CDR1 is SGHTA, CDR2 FQGTGA. The CDR3 nucleotides read TGTGCCAGCAGCTTACAGCTAGCGGGGAGCTCAGATACGCAGTATTTT. The encoded protein is CASSLQLAGSSDTQYF. The full variable domain, rest sourced from reference TRBV7-3 and TRBJ2-3, is GAGVSQTPSNKVTEKGKYVELRCDPISGHTALYWYRQSLGQGPEFLIYFQGTGAADDSGLPNDRFFAVRPEGSVSTLKIQRTERGDSAVYLCASSLQLAGSSDTQYFGPGTRLTVL.

This clonotype was detected only once. The junction does not match germline at one end; this may be a read error. This rearrangement joins TRBV10-3 to TRBJ2-5; TRBD2 matches at 7 bases. Gene TRBJ2-7 matches the end of the DNA better, so the J call may be wrong. The CDR3 contains 18 residues. In germline, CDR1 is ENHRY, CDR2 SYGVKD. The CDR3, as DNA: TGTGCCATCAGCGAGTCGCGGGGGATCGCGGGAGCCAACTACGAGCAGTACTTC. It translates to CAISESRGIAGANYEQYF.

This clonotype occurred a few times. Sequence at one end of the junction differs from germline and may be a read error. The chain carries TRBV5-6 and TRBJ1-1, with 9 bases matching TRBD1. The CDR3 covers 14 residues. Germline V gene lookup returns CDR1 SGHDT and CDR2 YYEEEE. For the CDR3, the DNA is TGTGCCAGCATCAAACCGGGACAGGGCCTTGAAGCTTCCTTT. Translating gives CASIKPGQGLEASF.